The present entry profiles one T cell receptor (beta chain) with its context. Germline V CDR1 and CDR2: LGHNA, YSLEER. The CDR3 is 16 amino acids. The V end was cut by 1 base, the J end by 8 bases, with 17 bases between. The record originates from a study of blood T cells in healthy people across ages. Using a J-beta primer mix together with a sample-barcoded 5' primer, a second PCR was run for about 6 to 12 cycles. A single record per CDR3 protein comes from TCRdb applying MiXCR to the 5' RACE reads. The sample lists hundreds of thousands of distinct CDR3 sequences, 44% occurring once. Sequencing was performed on blood. The chain has TRBV4-3 and TRBJ1-4, with D possibly being TRBD1 (6 bases). The TCR sequence derives from a man aged 60 to 75 in good health. The DNA for the CDR3 is TGCGCCAGCAGCCAAGGGACAGTACCCGCATTCGAAAAACTGTTTTTT. Protein product: CASSQGTVPAFEKLFF.